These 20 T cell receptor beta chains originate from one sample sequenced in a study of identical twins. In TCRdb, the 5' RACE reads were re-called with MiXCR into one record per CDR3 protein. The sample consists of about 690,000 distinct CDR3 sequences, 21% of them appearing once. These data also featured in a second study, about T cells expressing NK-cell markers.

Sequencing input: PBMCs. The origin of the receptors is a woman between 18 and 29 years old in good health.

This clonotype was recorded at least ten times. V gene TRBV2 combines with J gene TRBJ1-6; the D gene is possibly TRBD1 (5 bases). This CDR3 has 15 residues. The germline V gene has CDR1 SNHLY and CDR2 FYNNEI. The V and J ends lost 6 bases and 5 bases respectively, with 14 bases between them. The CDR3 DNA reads TGTGCCAGCAGGTCTCAGGGAAATCATAATTCACCCCTCCACTTT. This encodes CASRSQGNHNSPLHF.

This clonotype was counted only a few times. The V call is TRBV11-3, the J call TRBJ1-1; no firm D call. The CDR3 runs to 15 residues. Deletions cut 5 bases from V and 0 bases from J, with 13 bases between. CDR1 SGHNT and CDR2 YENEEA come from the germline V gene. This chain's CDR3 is CASSPWAEMNTEAFF. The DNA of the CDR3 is TGTGCCAGCAGCCCGTGGGCAGAAATGAACACTGAAGCTTTCTTT.

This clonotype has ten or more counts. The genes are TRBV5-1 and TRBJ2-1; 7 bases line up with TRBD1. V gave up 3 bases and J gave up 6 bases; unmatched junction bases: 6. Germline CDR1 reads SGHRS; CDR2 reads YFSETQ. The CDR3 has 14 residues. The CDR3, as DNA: TGCGCCAGCAGCTCCGGGACAGTTTCCAATGAGCAGTTCTTC. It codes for CASSSGTVSNEQFF.

The CDR3 DNA is TGCAGCGGGGGACAGGGAAGGGACGAGCAGTACTTC. This encodes CSGGQGRDEQYF. The gene calls are TRBV29-1 and TRBJ2-7, with 9 bases fitting TRBD1. Germline V gives CDR1 SQVTM, CDR2 ANQGSEA. V shed 7 bases, J shed 5 bases, and the junction held 6 bases outside the gene matches. This CDR3 spans 12 amino acids.

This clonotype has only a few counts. The CDR3 DNA sequence: TGTGCCAGCAGCATACGGATTGAAGCTTTCTTT. As protein: CASSIRIEAFF. V and J are TRBV3-1 and TRBJ1-1, with unresolved D. The CDR3 has 11 residues. Trimming took off 5 bases at V and 7 bases at J, with 8 bases between the two ends. Germline V CDR1 and CDR2: LGHDT, YNNKEL (reference sequence).

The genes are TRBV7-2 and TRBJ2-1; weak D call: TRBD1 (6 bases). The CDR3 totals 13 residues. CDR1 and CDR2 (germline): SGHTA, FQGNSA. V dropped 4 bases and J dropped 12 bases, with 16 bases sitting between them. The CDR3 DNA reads TGTGCCAGCAGCTACGACAGGTCCTCGTGGCAGTTCTTC. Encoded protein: CASSYDRSSWQFF.

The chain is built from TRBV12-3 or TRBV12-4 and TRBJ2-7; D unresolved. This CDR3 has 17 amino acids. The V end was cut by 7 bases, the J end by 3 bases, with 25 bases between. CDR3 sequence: CASTEPPGRTFIYEQYF. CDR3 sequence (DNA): TGTGCCAGCACCGAACCGCCAGGACGGACCTTCATCTACGAGCAGTACTTC.

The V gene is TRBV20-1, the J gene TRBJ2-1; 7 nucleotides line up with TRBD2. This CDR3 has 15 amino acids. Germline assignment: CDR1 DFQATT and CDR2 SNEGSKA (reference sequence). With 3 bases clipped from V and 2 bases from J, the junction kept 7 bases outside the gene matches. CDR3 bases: TGCAGTGCTAGGCGGGGGACTACCGCCTACAATGAGCAGTTCTTC. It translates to CSARRGTTAYNEQFF.

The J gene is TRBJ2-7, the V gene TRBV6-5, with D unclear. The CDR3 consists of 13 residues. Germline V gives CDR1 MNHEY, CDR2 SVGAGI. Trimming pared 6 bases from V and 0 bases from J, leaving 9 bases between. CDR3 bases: TGTGCCAGCAGAAGACCCCGCTCCTACGAGCAGTACTTC. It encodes CASRRPRSYEQYF.

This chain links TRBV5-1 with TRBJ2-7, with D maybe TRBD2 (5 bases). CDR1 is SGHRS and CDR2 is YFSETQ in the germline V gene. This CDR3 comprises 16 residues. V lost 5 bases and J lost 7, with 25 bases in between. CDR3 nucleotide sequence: TGCGCCAGCAGAGTCTCCCCTTCCGGGGTTGGCACGGAGCAGTACTTC. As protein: CASRVSPSGVGTEQYF.

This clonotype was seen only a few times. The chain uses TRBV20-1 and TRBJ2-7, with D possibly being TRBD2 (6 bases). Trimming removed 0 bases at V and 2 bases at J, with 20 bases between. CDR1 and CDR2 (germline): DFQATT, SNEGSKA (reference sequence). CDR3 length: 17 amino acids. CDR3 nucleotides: TGCAGTGCTAGAGATTTTAAAGGTCTGGGGGGTACCTACGAGCAGTACTTC. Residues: CSARDFKGLGGTYEQYF.

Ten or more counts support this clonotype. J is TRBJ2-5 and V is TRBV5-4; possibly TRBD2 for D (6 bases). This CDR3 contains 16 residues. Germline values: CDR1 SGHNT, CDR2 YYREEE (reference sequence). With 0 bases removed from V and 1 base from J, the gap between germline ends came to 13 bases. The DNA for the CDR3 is TGTGCCAGCAGCTTGGGGGCTTACGGGGGCCAAGAGACCCAGTACTTC. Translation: CASSLGAYGGQETQYF.

The CDR3, as DNA: TGTGCCATCAGTGATTATAGACAGAATAATAGGGGATCGGTCCAGTCCTACGAGCAGTACTTC. This translates into CAISDYRQNNRGSVQSYEQYF. This chain joins TRBV10-3 and TRBJ2-7, with D possibly matching TRBD1 (5 bases). CDR1 ENHRY and CDR2 SYGVKD come from the germline V gene. This CDR3 is 21 amino acids long. Trimming took off 3 bases at V and 1 base at J, with 31 bases between the two ends.

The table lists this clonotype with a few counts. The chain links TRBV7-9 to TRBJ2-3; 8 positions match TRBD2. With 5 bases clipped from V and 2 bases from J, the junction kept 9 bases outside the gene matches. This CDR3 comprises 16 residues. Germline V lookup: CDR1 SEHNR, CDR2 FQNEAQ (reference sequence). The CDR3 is CASSTPRGAPTDTQYF. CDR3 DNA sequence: TGTGCCAGCAGCACCCCGCGGGGGGCCCCCACAGATACGCAGTATTTT.

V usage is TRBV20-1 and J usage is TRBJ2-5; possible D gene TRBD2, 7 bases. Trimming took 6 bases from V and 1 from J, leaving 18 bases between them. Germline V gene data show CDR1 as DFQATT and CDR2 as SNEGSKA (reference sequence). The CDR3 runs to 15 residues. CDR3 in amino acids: CSATGGGPLQETQYF. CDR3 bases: TGCAGTGCGACGGGCGGGGGCCCACTCCAAGAGACCCAGTACTTC.

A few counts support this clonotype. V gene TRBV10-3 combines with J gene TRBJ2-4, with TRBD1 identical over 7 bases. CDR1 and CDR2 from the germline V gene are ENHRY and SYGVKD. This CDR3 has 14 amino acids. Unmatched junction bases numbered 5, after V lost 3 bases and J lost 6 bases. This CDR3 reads CAISDDRAGNIQYF. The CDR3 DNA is TGTGCCATCAGTGATGACAGGGCGGGAAACATTCAGTACTTC.

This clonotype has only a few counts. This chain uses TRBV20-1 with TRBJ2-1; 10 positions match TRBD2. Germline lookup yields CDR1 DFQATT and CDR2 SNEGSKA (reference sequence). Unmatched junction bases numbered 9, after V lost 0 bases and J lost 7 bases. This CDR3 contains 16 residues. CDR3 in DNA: TGCAGTGCTAGAGAAACACTAGCGGGGATACGTAATGAGCAGTTCTTC. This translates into CSARETLAGIRNEQFF.

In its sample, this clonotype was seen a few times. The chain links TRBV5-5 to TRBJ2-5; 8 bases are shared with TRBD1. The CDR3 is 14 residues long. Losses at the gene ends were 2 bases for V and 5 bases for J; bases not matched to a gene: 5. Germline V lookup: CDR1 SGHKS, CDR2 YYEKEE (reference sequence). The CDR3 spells CASSFPGGWETQYF. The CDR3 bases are TGTGCCAGCAGCTTCCCAGGGGGCTGGGAGACCCAGTACTTC. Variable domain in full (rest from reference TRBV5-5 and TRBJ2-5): DAGVTQSPTHLIKTRGQQVTLRCSPISGHKSVSWYQQVLGQGPQFIFQYYEKEERGRGNFPDRFSARQFPNYSSELNVNALLLGDSALYLCASSFPGGWETQYFGPGTRLLVL.

The CDR3 protein is CASSSPVSRLFNEQFF. CDR3 bases: TGTGCCAGCAGTTCCCCTGTATCCCGCCTTTTCAATGAGCAGTTCTTC. The chain carries TRBV27 and TRBJ2-1, with D unresolved. CDR1 and CDR2 (germline): MNHEY, SMNVEV (reference sequence). This CDR3 is built from 16 residues. The V and J ends lost 4 bases and 6 bases respectively, with 19 bases between them.

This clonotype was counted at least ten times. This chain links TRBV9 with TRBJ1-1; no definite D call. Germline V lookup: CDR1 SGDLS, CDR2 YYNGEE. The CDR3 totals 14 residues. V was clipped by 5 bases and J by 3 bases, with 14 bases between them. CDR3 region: CASSPTPGDTEAFF. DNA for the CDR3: TGTGCCAGCAGTCCGACACCGGGCGACACTGAAGCTTTCTTT. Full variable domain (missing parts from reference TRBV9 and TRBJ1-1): DSGVTQTPKHLITATGQRVTLRCSPRSGDLSVYWYQQSLDQGLQFLIQYYNGEERAKGNILERFSAQQFPDLHSELNLSSLELGDSALYFCASSPTPGDTEAFFGQGTRLTVV.